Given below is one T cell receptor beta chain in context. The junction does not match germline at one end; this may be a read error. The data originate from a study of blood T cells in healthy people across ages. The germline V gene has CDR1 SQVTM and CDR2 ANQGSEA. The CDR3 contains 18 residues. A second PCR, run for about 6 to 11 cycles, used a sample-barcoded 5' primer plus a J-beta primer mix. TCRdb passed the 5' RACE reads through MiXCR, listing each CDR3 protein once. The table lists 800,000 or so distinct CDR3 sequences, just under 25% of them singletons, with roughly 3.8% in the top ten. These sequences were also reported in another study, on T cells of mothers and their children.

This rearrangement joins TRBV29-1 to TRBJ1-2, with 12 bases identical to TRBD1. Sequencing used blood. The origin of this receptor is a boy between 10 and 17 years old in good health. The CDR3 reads CSVEVQVWDRGLGYGYIF. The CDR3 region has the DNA TGCAGCGTTGAAGTCCAGGTTTGGGACAGGGGGCTCGGCTATGGCTACATCTTC.